These 16 T cell receptor beta chains share one sample of origin, sequenced in a study of T cells in Graves' hyperthyroidism and ophthalmopathy. The investigators amplified TCR beta CDR3 regions from RNA transcripts. HTBI primers drove first-round RT-PCR of the TCR CDR3. TCRdb re-derived calls from the multiplex PCR reads in MiXCR, one entry per CDR3 protein. Of roughly 200,000 distinct CDR3 sequences listed, about a sixth are singletons. Sequenced material: blood. Source of these receptors: a man between 35 and 55 years old with Graves' hyperthyroidism.

V and J are TRBV4-3 and TRBJ2-7; 9 bases are shared with TRBD1. Trimming at V came to 2 bases and at J to 3 bases, leaving 14 bases not matched to a gene. Germline V lookup: CDR1 LGHNA, CDR2 YSLEER. The CDR3 is made up of 18 amino acids. The CDR3 loop reads CASSQHRPGQGYFYEQYF. The CDR3 bases are TGCGCCAGCAGCCAACACAGGCCGGGACAGGGTTATTTCTACGAGCAGTACTTC.

This clonotype was seen at least ten times. This rearrangement joins TRBV30 to TRBJ1-2, with TRBD1 matching over 12 bases. V was pared by 3 bases and J by 8 bases, with 7 bases of the junction left unmatched. Looked up from germline, CDR1 is GTSNPN and CDR2 is SVGIG (reference sequence). There are 14 residues in the CDR3. The CDR3 DNA sequence: TGTGCCTGGAGAGGGACAGGGGGCTATGAGGGCTACACCTTC. The encoded protein is CAWRGTGGYEGYTF.

The gene calls are TRBV24-1 and TRBJ1-2, with D possibly being TRBD1 (5 bases). The CDR3 is made up of 15 amino acids. Germline V gene sequence: CDR1 KGHDR, CDR2 SFDVKD. V dropped 3 bases and J dropped 2 bases, with 12 bases sitting between them. Here the CDR3 reads CATSDNGGLNYGYTF. CDR3 sequence (DNA): TGTGCCACCAGTGATAACGGGGGTTTGAACTATGGCTACACCTTC.

This clonotype showed up many times. V and J are TRBV4-3 and TRBJ2-5; 10 positions agree with TRBD2. CDR1 and CDR2 from the germline V gene are LGHNA and YSLEER. The CDR3 consists of 17 residues. J was trimmed by 0 bases and V by 1 base; bases with no gene match: 5. The CDR3 region has the DNA TGCGCCAGCAGCCAAGTTCTAGCGGGGGCCTACCAAGAGACCCAGTACTTC. Translating it yields CASSQVLAGAYQETQYF.

This clonotype has more than one count but fewer than ten. The genes are TRBV20-1 and TRBJ2-7, with D perhaps matching TRBD2 (5 bases). The length of the CDR3 is 14 residues. V was pared by 3 bases and J by 3 bases, with 15 bases between. CDR1 DFQATT and CDR2 SNEGSKA come from the germline V gene (reference sequence). CDR3 bases: TGCAGTGCTAGTGGGAGAGAAAGGTACTACGAGCAGTACTTC. Protein product: CSASGRERYYEQYF.

Only a few counts were recorded for this clonotype. The rearrangement joins TRBV5-6 to TRBJ1-5; D is perhaps TRBD1 (5 bases). This CDR3 contains 13 residues. Trimming cost V 7 bases and J 3 bases, with 11 bases left between them. Germline V gene data show CDR1 as SGHDT and CDR2 as YYEEEE. The CDR3 here is CASGQGINQPQHF. The CDR3 nucleotides are TGTGCCAGCGGGCAGGGCATCAATCAGCCCCAGCATTTT. Full variable domain (missing parts from reference TRBV5-6 and TRBJ1-5): DAGVTQSPTHLIKTRGQQVTLRCSPKSGHDTVSWYQQALGQGPQFIFQYYEEEERQRGNFPDRFSGHQFPNYSSELNVNALLLGDSALYLCASGQGINQPQHFGDGTRLSIL.

This clonotype was counted a few times. The J gene is TRBJ1-2, the V gene TRBV6-1; TRBD1 aligns across 8 bases. CDR1 and CDR2 (germline): MNHNS, SASEGT. V lost 7 bases to trimming and J lost 7 bases; unmatched junction nucleotides: 11. CDR3 size: 14 residues. In DNA form, the CDR3 reads TGTGCCAGCACCCCGACAGGGGCAAGGGGTGGCTACACCTTC. It encodes CASTPTGARGGYTF.

The table lists this clonotype with a few counts. A much larger clone differs from this one at a single base, so this may be a read error. The V gene is TRBV10-3, the J gene TRBJ2-7, with 10 bases that match TRBD1. The CDR3 spans 15 residues. Germline lookup yields CDR1 ENHRY and CDR2 SYGVKD. The V segment lost 0 bases and the J segment 1 base; nucleotides outside the gene matches: 0. The CDR3 loop reads CAISESGQGSYEQYF. DNA of the CDR3: TGTGCCATCAGTGAGTCGGGACAGGGGTCCTACGAGCAGTACTTC.

The chain is built from TRBV7-8 and TRBJ2-1; D uncertain. Trimming removed 5 bases from V and 7 bases from J, with 12 bases in between. CDR1 and CDR2 (germline): SGHVS, FQNEAQ. This CDR3 comprises 13 residues. This CDR3 is CASSPRTWNEQFF. The CDR3 coding sequence is TGTGCCAGCAGCCCCCGTACTTGGAATGAGCAGTTCTTC.

This clonotype appeared a few times. DNA for the CDR3: TGCGCCAGCAGCCAAGAAGCAACACGCGAATACGGTTCACCCCTCCACTTT. Its protein product is CASSQEATREYGSPLHF. The V call is TRBV4-3, the J call TRBJ1-6; no clear D gene. The CDR3 covers 17 residues. The V end lost 0 bases, the J end lost 9 bases, and 18 bases lay between the germline ends. The germline CDR1 and CDR2 sequences are LGHNA and YSLEER.

In this sample, this clonotype turned up a few times. The chain recombines TRBV18 with TRBJ2-7; either TRBD1 or TRBD2 may supply D (6 bases each). CDR3 length equals 16 residues. Trimming shortened V by 1 base and J by 0 bases, and 13 bases separated the two germline ends. From germline, CDR1 is KGHSH and CDR2 LQKENI. The CDR3 DNA reads as TGTGCCAGCTCACCACTCATCGGGGGCGCCTCCTACGAGCAGTACTTC. This translates into CASSPLIGGASYEQYF.

This clonotype appeared many times. The chain carries TRBV20-1 and TRBJ1-2, with a possible D match to TRBD1 (6 bases). CDR1 and CDR2 (germline): DFQATT, SNEGSKA (reference sequence). CDR3 length: 13 amino acids. The ends were cut back, 5 bases at V and 4 bases at J, with 14 bases in the middle. This CDR3 is CSARQDSIYGYTF. As DNA, the CDR3 is TGCAGTGCTCGACAGGACAGCATCTATGGCTACACCTTC.

At least ten counts were recorded for this clonotype. The chain joins TRBV6-1 to TRBJ1-1; D not resolved. CDR3 length: 13 amino acids. Trimming cost V 4 bases and J 5 bases, with 11 bases left between them. Germline V gene data show CDR1 as MNHNS and CDR2 as SASEGT. The CDR3 bases are TGTGCCAGCAGTGTAAAGGGTTGGACTGAAGCTTTCTTT. This gives the protein CASSVKGWTEAFF.

There are a few counts of this clonotype. A much larger clonotype is one base distant, so this may be a read error. The chain employs TRBV6-2 or TRBV6-3 and TRBJ2-5; D remains ambiguous. With 4 bases removed from V and 3 bases from J, the gap between germline ends came to 21 bases. There are 17 residues in the CDR3. Germline V gene lookup returns CDR1 MNHEY and CDR2 SVGEGT. CDR3 in DNA: TGTGCCAGCAGTTCCGCTGATCGTAGAGGAAAAGAAGAGACCCAGTACTTC. Its translation: CASSSADRRGKEETQYF.

This clonotype has a handful of counts. This chain uses TRBV6-2 or TRBV6-3 with TRBJ2-7; TRBD2 aligns across 12 bases. V gave up 4 bases and J gave up 0 bases; unmatched junction bases: 4. CDR1 and CDR2 from the germline V gene are MNHEY and SVGEGT. The CDR3 has 16 residues. The CDR3 bases are TGTGCCAGCAGTTCCCGACTAGCGGGGGTCTCCTACGAGCAGTACTTC. Protein product: CASSSRLAGVSYEQYF.

This chain uses TRBV7-3 with TRBJ2-7, with TRBD2 matching over 12 bases. The V segment lost 5 bases and the J segment 4 bases; nucleotides outside the gene matches: 3. The V gene's germline CDR1 is SGHTA and CDR2 FQGTGA. The CDR3 is 14 amino acids. CDR3: CASSRLAGVYEQYF. The CDR3 bases are TGTGCCAGCAGCCGACTAGCGGGGGTTTACGAGCAGTACTTC.